The clone carrying this T cell receptor beta chain was counted a single time. The antigen is unknown. The data belong to a study of T cells in tuberculosis. Study background: T cells were selected with CD1B tetramers loaded with glucose monomycolate. In South Africa, adults with active tuberculosis were compared with IGRA-negative and latently infected IGRA-positive adolescents. General observations from the study: Smaller alpha distances in active tuberculosis partly reflected shorter CDR3-alpha lengths.

Sequencing was performed with immunoSEQ multiplex PCR; in TCRdb, only in-frame clones are kept and a portion is missing. The table includes fewer than 40,000 clones, around 95% detected once. Each clinical donor contributed on average around 97,000 T cells from unsorted cryopreserved PBMC. The CDR3 spans 14 residues. Germline-derived CDR1 and CDR2 are SGHRS and YFSETQ. V lost 5 bases, J lost 5 bases, and 4 bases stayed unmatched. This clonotype originated in a donor between 10 and 35 years old with latent tuberculosis or without tuberculosis infection. The chain employs TRBV5-1 and TRBJ2-1, with 10 bases aligning to TRBD2. Sequencing was done on a sample of PBMCs. In DNA, the CDR3 is TGCGCCAGCAGGTCAGCGGGGGGGAACAATGAGCAGTTCTTC. Its protein is CASRSAGGNNEQFF.